The clone carrying this TCR beta chain was found once. Data came from immunoSEQ multiplex PCR; TCRdb stores just in-frame clones and leaves some out. The table lists about 100,000 clones, around 90% of them singletons, with more than 2.5% in the top ten. The data were obtained in a study of siplizumab effects on memory and regulatory T cells. CDR1 is MNHNS and CDR2 is SASEGT in the germline V gene. After removal of 4 bases from V and 3 bases from J, the junction contained 9 bases not matched to a gene. The CDR3 is 15 residues long. Sequenced material: CD4+ T cells sorted from blood. J is TRBJ2-7 and V is TRBV6-1; TRBD2 matches at 7 bases. The receptor was derived from a human donor in good health. Some clones in this sample may be carry-over from other donors' samples. In nucleotides, the CDR3 is TGTGCCAGCAGTGTGTCGTCAGGGAGGGTCTACGAGCAGTACTTC. It yields the protein CASSVSSGRVYEQYF.